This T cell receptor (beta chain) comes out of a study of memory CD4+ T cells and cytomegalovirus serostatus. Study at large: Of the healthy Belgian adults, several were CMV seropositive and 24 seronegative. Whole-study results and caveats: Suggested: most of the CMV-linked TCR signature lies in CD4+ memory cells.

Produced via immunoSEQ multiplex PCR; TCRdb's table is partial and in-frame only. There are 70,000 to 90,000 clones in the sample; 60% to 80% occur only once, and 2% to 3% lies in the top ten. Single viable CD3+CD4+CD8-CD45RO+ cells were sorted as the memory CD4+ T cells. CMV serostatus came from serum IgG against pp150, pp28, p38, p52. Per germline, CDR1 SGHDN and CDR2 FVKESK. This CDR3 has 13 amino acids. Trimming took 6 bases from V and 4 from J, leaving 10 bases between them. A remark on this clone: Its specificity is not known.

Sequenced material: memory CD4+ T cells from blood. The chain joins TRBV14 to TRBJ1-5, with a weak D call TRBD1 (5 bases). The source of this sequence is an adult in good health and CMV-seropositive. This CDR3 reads CASSGGRNQPQHF. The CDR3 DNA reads TGTGCCAGCAGTGGGGGACGGAATCAGCCCCAGCATTTT.